The 30 T cell receptor beta chains below were found in one sample sequenced in a study of cytomegalovirus exposure and HLA in healthy donors. PCR used 60 Vbeta primers and 13 Jbeta primers. Clones were sequenced by immunoSEQ multiplex PCR, and TCRdb holds only the in-frame ones, with some missing. Seen here are 150,000 or so clones, roughly four fifths observed once, and the top ten hold roughly 4%. The sequencing input was PBMCs. The receptor set was obtained from a man aged 45 to 65 in good health and CMV-seropositive.

The CDR3 region is CASSPNQDYGYTF. CDR3 sequence (DNA): TGTGCCAGCTCACCAAACCAGGACTATGGCTACACCTTC. The chain links TRBV18 to TRBJ1-2; D is unclear. The CDR3 has 13 residues. V lost 2 bases and J lost 3, with 7 bases in between. CDR1 is KGHSH, CDR2 LQKENI, per germline.

The chain uses TRBV6-6 and TRBJ1-5, with D tentatively TRBD1 (6 bases). Germline lookup yields CDR1 MNHNY and CDR2 SVGAGI (reference sequence). This CDR3 region has 14 residues. V lost 5 bases to trimming and J lost 10 bases, with 18 bases between them. The CDR3 DNA sequence: TGTGCCAGCAGTACCACAGGGTATGATCGTCCCCAGCATTTT. Its translation: CASSTTGYDRPQHF.

V usage is TRBV30 and J usage is TRBJ2-3; D might be TRBD2 (6 bases). This CDR3 contains 14 residues. Germline V gene lookup returns CDR1 GTSNPN and CDR2 SVGIG (reference sequence). V was trimmed by 5 bases and J by 2 bases, leaving 14 bases between them. DNA of the CDR3: TGTGCCTGGGGAACCGGGACTTACACAGATACGCAGTATTTT. This codes for CAWGTGTYTDTQYF.

This clone has only one observation. This sequence joins TRBV28 and TRBJ1-2; TRBD1 agrees at 8 bases. The V gene end was trimmed by 6 bases and the J gene end by 5 bases; junction bases not matched to a gene: 14. This CDR3 is built from 16 residues. Germline loops: CDR1 MDHEN, CDR2 SYDVKM. CDR3 sequence (DNA): TGTGCCAGCAGCGGGGTTCAGGGGGCAGGGGGATATGGCTACACCTTC. Its translation: CASSGVQGAGGYGYTF.

The J gene is TRBJ1-2, the V gene TRBV10-3; TRBD1 agrees at 7 bases. Germline V gene lookup returns CDR1 ENHRY and CDR2 SYGVKD. This CDR3 contains 15 residues. Trimming removed 5 bases from V and 4 bases from J; junction bases left unmatched: 10. The CDR3 sequence is CAISPPDRAAYGYTF. CDR3 coding DNA: TGTGCCATCAGTCCACCCGACAGGGCCGCCTATGGCTACACCTTC.

V gene TRBV29-1 combines with J gene TRBJ1-2; TRBD1 is a possible D gene (6 bases). This CDR3 contains 11 residues. Germline CDR1 reads SQVTM; CDR2 reads ANQGSEA. V dropped 6 bases and J dropped 6 bases, with 11 bases sitting between them. Here the CDR3 DNA reads TGCAGCGTGCAGGGGTCGGATGGCTACACCTTC. It specifies CSVQGSDGYTF.

For this clone: Relative to the germline gene, one junction end is altered; a read error may explain this. This chain links TRBV5-4 with TRBJ2-5; 7 bases line up with TRBD1. CDR3 length: 14 residues. The germline V gene encodes CDR1 SGHNT and CDR2 YYREEE (reference sequence). The CDR3 reads CVSSSRTGGETQYF. In DNA form, the CDR3 reads TGTGTCAGCAGCTCCAGGACAGGTGGGGAGACCCAGTACTTC.

This chain connects TRBV27 to TRBJ2-7; 9 positions agree with TRBD1. V shed 5 bases and J 6 bases; nucleotides not matched to a gene: 11. This CDR3 is 15 amino acids long. Germline loops: CDR1 MNHEY, CDR2 SMNVEV (reference sequence). The CDR3 region has the DNA TGTGCCAGCAGTCCGGGGACAGGGAGAATGGGCGAGCAGTACTTC. This codes for CASSPGTGRMGEQYF.

The chain combines TRBV7-9 with TRBJ1-1; 9 bases agree with TRBD1. The V gene's germline CDR1 is SEHNR and CDR2 FQNEAQ (reference sequence). This CDR3 comprises 18 residues. V lost 4 bases, J lost 0 bases, and 12 bases stayed unmatched. CDR3 sequence reads: CASSYRPGTGSLNTEAFF. For the CDR3, the DNA is TGTGCCAGCAGCTACCGTCCCGGGACAGGGTCTCTGAACACTGAAGCTTTCTTT.

The chain couples TRBV5-1 to TRBJ2-5; 8 positions agree with TRBD1. The CDR3 sequence is 14 residues long. Germline CDR1 reads SGHRS; CDR2 reads YFSETQ. V gave up 2 bases and J gave up 1 base; unmatched junction bases: 1. The CDR3 nucleotides are TGCGCCAGCAGCTTTGGACAGGGCCAAGAGACCCAGTACTTC. Its protein product is CASSFGQGQETQYF.

This chain links TRBV30 with TRBJ1-6; the D is unclear. V lost 2 bases and J 6 bases, leaving 14 bases between the germline ends. This CDR3 is 15 amino acids long. Germline V gives CDR1 GTSNPN, CDR2 SVGIG (reference sequence). The DNA of the CDR3 is TGTGCCTGGAGTTGGAAGGAGGGTCCTAATTCACCCCTCCACTTT. As protein: CAWSWKEGPNSPLHF.

The chain is built from TRBV27 and TRBJ2-2, with 11 bases aligning to TRBD2. J gave up 4 bases and V 5 bases, and 3 bases lay outside the gene matches. The CDR3 extends over 15 amino acids. Per germline, CDR1 MNHEY and CDR2 SMNVEV (reference sequence). CDR3 region: CASSGLAGGTGELFF. For the CDR3, the DNA is TGTGCCAGCAGTGGTCTAGCGGGGGGCACCGGGGAGCTGTTTTTT.

This chain joins TRBV19 and TRBJ2-7, with TRBD2 matching 7 bases. The CDR3 has 14 residues. Germline loops: CDR1 LNHDA, CDR2 SQIVND (reference sequence). The trim removed 2 bases at V and 3 bases at J, leaving 4 bases unmatched. CDR3 nucleotide sequence: TGTGCCAGTAGTATAAACGGCGGGAGCTACGAGCAGTACTTC. Its translation: CASSINGGSYEQYF.

This chain uses TRBV7-9 with TRBJ1-4, with D maybe TRBD1 (5 bases). V dropped 1 base and J dropped 6 bases, with 9 bases sitting between them. CDR3 length: 14 amino acids. The germline V gene encodes CDR1 SEHNR and CDR2 FQNEAQ (reference sequence). The CDR3 DNA reads as TGTGCCAGCAGCTTAGGGGCAGGGTATGAAAAACTGTTTTTT. Translated: CASSLGAGYEKLFF.

V gene TRBV11-2 combines with J gene TRBJ2-1, with D possibly being TRBD2 (7 bases). V lost 1 base, J lost 5 bases, and 21 bases lay in between. The CDR3 sequence is 18 residues long. Germline CDR1 reads SGHAT; CDR2 reads FQNNGV. CDR3 protein: CASSLGGIRGAVHNEQFF. CDR3 sequence (DNA): TGTGCCAGCAGCTTAGGGGGCATCCGGGGGGCTGTCCACAATGAGCAGTTCTTC.

The genes are TRBV2 and TRBJ2-7, with D possibly matching TRBD1 (6 bases). Germline V lookup: CDR1 SNHLY, CDR2 FYNNEI. The CDR3 is 13 amino acids. V was cut by 7 bases and J by 3 bases, with 13 bases left in between. This chain's CDR3 is CASKGESIYEQYF. Written as DNA, the CDR3 is TGTGCCAGCAAGGGGGAGTCCATCTACGAGCAGTACTTC. The variable domain in full, completed from reference TRBV2 and TRBJ2-7, reads EPEVTQTPSHQVTQMGQEVILRCVPISNHLYFYWYRQILGQKVEFLVSFYNNEISEKSEIFDDQFSVERPDGSNFTLKIRSTKLEDSAMYFCASKGESIYEQYFGPGTRLTVT.

This clone was seen just once. The chain has TRBV19 and TRBJ2-1; TRBD2 is a possible D gene (6 bases). V lost 7 bases to trimming and J lost 6 bases, with 16 bases between them. This CDR3 spans 14 amino acids. CDR1 is LNHDA, CDR2 SQIVND, per germline (reference sequence). The CDR3 loop reads CASTPRGFSNEQFF. The CDR3, as DNA: TGTGCCAGTACTCCGCGGGGCTTTTCCAATGAGCAGTTCTTC. Together with reference TRBV19 and TRBJ2-1, the CDR3 gives the full variable domain: DGGITQSPKYLFRKEGQNVTLSCEQNLNHDAMYWYRQDPGQGLRLIYYSQIVNDFQKGDIAEGYSVSREKKESFPLTVTSAQKNPTAFYLCASTPRGFSNEQFFGPGTRLTVL.

The chain uses TRBV4-2 and TRBJ2-5; 10 bases align to TRBD2. The CDR3 is 15 amino acids. Trimming removed 1 base from V and 5 bases from J; junction bases left unmatched: 4. Germline V CDR1 and CDR2: LGHNA, YNFKEQ. CDR3 nucleotide sequence: TGTGCCAGCAGCCAAGGTAGGGGACTAGCGGAGACCCAGTACTTC. Translated, it gives CASSQGRGLAETQYF.

This clone has more than one count but fewer than ten. CDR3 bases: TGTGCCAGCAGCTTGGGGACAGGTGAAGCTTTCTTT. Protein sequence: CASSLGTGEAFF. V is TRBV5-4 and J is TRBJ1-1, with 7 bases lining up with TRBD1. Trimming took 0 bases from V and 7 from J; bases not matched to a gene: 0. This CDR3 region has 12 residues. CDR1 is SGHNT and CDR2 is YYREEE in the germline V gene (reference sequence).

This clone occurred once. V gene TRBV10-2 combines with J gene TRBJ2-2, with TRBD2 as a possible D gene (5 bases). The germline V gene has CDR1 WSHSY and CDR2 SAAADI. Trimming took 1 base from V and 5 from J, leaving 11 bases between them. The CDR3 runs 15 residues. The CDR3 DNA reads TGCGCCAGCAGTGAGTTCGGGGTTGGGACCGGGGAGCTGTTTTTT. Encoded protein: CASSEFGVGTGELFF.

This chain connects TRBV9 to TRBJ2-1, with D possibly TRBD1 on 6 matching bases. The V end was cut by 0 bases, the J end by 6 bases, with 13 bases between. Germline V gives CDR1 SGDLS, CDR2 YYNGEE. This CDR3 is 15 amino acids long. The CDR3 nucleotides read TGTGCCAGCAGCGTAGATGGGGGCGGTTTCAATGAGCAGTTCTTC. The encoded protein is CASSVDGGGFNEQFF.

The count of this clone is one. This chain links TRBV27 with TRBJ2-3; 7 nucleotides agree with TRBD2. CDR3 length equals 15 residues. V lost 3 bases to trimming and J lost 4 bases; unmatched junction nucleotides: 7. Looked up from germline, CDR1 is MNHEY and CDR2 is SMNVEV (reference sequence). CDR3 bases: TGTGCCAGCAGTTTGGGCGGGAGAGGAGCAGATACGCAGTATTTT. Residues: CASSLGGRGADTQYF.

The V and J genes are TRBV6-6 and TRBJ2-5; a weak D match, TRBD1 (6 bases). The length of the CDR3 is 13 residues. Trimming took 6 bases from V and 2 from J, leaving 10 bases between them. CDR1 and CDR2 from the germline V gene are MNHNY and SVGAGI (reference sequence). The DNA of the CDR3 is TGTGCCAGCAGAAACAGGGTTCAAGAGACCCAGTACTTC. It codes for CASRNRVQETQYF.

The chain couples TRBV7-3 to TRBJ2-3; D gene ambiguous. The CDR3 totals 17 residues. V was shortened by 4 bases and J by 0 bases, with 17 bases between the two germline ends. Germline CDR1 and CDR2: SGHTA and FQGTGA. CDR3: CASSSLPTGPSTDTQYF. As DNA, the CDR3 is TGTGCCAGCAGCTCCCTCCCTACTGGGCCAAGCACAGATACGCAGTATTTT.

The J gene is TRBJ2-7, the V gene TRBV7-8; D is unresolved. The V gene's germline CDR1 is SGHVS and CDR2 FQNEAQ. The V and J ends lost 0 bases and 8 bases respectively, with 17 bases between them. The CDR3 runs 15 residues. This chain's CDR3 is CASSLAAARPEKQYF. As DNA, the CDR3 is TGTGCCAGCAGCTTAGCGGCTGCACGCCCGGAGAAGCAGTACTTC.

V gene TRBV10-1 combines with J gene TRBJ2-7; TRBD2 agrees at 15 bases. The V and J ends lost 6 bases and 1 base, in that order; junction bases with no gene match: 7. The germline gives CDR1 WNHNN, CDR2 SYGVQD (reference sequence). The CDR3 sequence is 17 residues long. The CDR3 DNA follows: TGCGCCAGCAGCGCCGGGACTAGCGGGAGGAGATCCTACGAGCAGTACTTC. Protein: CASSAGTSGRRSYEQYF.

The chain uses TRBV4-1 and TRBJ2-3; 10 bases are a match to TRBD1. This CDR3 is built from 16 residues. The germline V gene has CDR1 MGHRA and CDR2 YSYEKL. The V segment lost 0 bases and the J segment 0 bases; nucleotides outside the gene matches: 0. CDR3 sequence reads: CASSQEDRGSTDTQYF. The CDR3 region has the DNA TGCGCCAGCAGCCAAGAGGACAGGGGGAGCACAGATACGCAGTATTTT.

The rearrangement uses TRBV7-8 and TRBJ2-7; 8 nucleotides agree with TRBD2. V gave up 6 bases and J gave up 3 bases; unmatched junction bases: 7. The germline gives CDR1 SGHVS, CDR2 FQNEAQ. CDR3 length: 14 residues. The CDR3 sequence is CASRYSGENYEQYF. The CDR3 DNA reads TGTGCCAGCAGGTATAGCGGGGAGAACTACGAGCAGTACTTC.

This sequence joins TRBV28 and TRBJ1-5; TRBD1 might be the D (5 bases). The V and J ends lost 3 bases and 1 base respectively, with 10 bases between them. The CDR3 has 15 residues. The germline V gene has CDR1 MDHEN and CDR2 SYDVKM. CDR3 coding DNA: TGTGCCAGCAGTTTCCCGGAGGGGAGCAATCAGCCCCAGCATTTT. Translating gives CASSFPEGSNQPQHF. Based on the CDR3 plus reference TRBV28 and TRBJ1-5, the full variable domain is DVKVTQSSRYLVKRTGEKVFLECVQDMDHENMFWYRQDPGLGLRLIYFSYDVKMKEKGDIPEGYSVSREKKERFSLILESASTNQTSMYLCASSFPEGSNQPQHFGDGTRLSIL.

CDR3 amino acids: CASSSDGVDRGPEFF. DNA for the CDR3: TGCGCCAGCAGCTCCGATGGGGTGGACAGGGGGCCGGAGTTCTTC. This sequence joins TRBV5-1 and TRBJ2-1; 11 bases are a match to TRBD1. The CDR3 loop spans 15 amino acids. The germline V gene has CDR1 SGHRS and CDR2 YFSETQ. The V gene end was trimmed by 3 bases and the J gene end by 14 bases; junction bases not matched to a gene: 13.